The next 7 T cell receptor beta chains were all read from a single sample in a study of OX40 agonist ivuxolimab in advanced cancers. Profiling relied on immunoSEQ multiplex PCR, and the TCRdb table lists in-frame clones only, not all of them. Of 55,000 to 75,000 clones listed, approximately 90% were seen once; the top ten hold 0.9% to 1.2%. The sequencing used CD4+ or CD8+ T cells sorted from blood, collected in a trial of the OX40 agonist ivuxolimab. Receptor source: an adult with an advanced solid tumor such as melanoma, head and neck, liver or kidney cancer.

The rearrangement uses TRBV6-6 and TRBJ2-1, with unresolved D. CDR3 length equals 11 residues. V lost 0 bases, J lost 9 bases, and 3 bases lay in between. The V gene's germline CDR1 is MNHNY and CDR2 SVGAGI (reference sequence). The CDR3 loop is CASSYSTEQFF. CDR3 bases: TGTGCCAGCAGTTACTCGACTGAGCAGTTCTTC.

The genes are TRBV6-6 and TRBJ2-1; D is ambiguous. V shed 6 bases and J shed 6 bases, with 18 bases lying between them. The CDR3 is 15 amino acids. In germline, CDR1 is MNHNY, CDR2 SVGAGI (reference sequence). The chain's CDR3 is CASSPRVVGGNEQFF. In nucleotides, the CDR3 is TGTGCCAGCAGCCCTAGGGTAGTAGGCGGCAATGAGCAGTTCTTC.

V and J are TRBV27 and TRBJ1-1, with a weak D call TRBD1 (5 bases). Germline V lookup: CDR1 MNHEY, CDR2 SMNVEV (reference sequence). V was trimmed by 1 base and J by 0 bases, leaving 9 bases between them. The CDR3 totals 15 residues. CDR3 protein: CASSLYQGLNTEAFF. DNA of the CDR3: TGTGCCAGCAGTTTATACCAGGGTCTGAACACTGAAGCTTTCTTT.

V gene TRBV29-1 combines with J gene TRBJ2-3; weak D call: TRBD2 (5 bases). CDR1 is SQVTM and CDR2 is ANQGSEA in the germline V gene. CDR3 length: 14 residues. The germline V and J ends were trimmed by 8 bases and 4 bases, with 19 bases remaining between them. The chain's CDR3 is CSITRERVSDTQYF. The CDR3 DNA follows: TGCAGCATCACCCGAGAGAGGGTATCAGATACGCAGTATTTT.

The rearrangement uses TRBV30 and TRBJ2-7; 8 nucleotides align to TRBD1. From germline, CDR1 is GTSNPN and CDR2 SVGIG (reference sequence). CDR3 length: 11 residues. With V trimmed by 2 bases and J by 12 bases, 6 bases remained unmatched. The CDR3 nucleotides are TGTGCCTGGAGTCCAGGGGGCGGTAGGTACTTC. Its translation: CAWSPGGGRYF.

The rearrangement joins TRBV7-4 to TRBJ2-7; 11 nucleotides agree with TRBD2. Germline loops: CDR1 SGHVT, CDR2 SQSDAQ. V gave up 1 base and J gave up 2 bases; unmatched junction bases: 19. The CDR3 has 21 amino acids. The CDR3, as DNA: TGTGCCAGCAGCTTAGTTTCCGCCTACAGGGCGACTAGCGGGATAACCTACGAGCAGTACTTC. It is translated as CASSLVSAYRATSGITYEQYF.

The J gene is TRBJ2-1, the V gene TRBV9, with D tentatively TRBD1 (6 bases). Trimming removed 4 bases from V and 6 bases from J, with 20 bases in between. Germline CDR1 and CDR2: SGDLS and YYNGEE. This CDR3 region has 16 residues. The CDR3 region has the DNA TGTGCCAGCAGCCCCTCCAACTGGGGACATATCAATGAGCAGTTCTTC. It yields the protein CASSPSNWGHINEQFF. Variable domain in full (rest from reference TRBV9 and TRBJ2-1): DSGVTQTPKHLITATGQRVTLRCSPRSGDLSVYWYQQSLDQGLQFLIQYYNGEERAKGNILERFSAQQFPDLHSELNLSSLELGDSALYFCASSPSNWGHINEQFFGPGTRLTVL.